This entry features one TCR beta chain sequence. What it binds is unknown. The sample is drawn from a study of shared clonotypes between healthy human individuals. Whole-study results and caveats: The generation probabilities recorded for non-shared clonotypes fell below those of clonotypes shared by all four donors.

TCRdb's copy holds only in-frame clones and misses some; the assay was immunoSEQ multiplex PCR. The table shows millions of clones, with 95% occurring only once. V lost 0 bases and J 4 bases, leaving 12 bases between the germline ends. Germline loops: CDR1 MNHEY, CDR2 SVGAGI. The CDR3 spans 15 residues. This clonotype originated in a man aged 18 to 29 in good health. Sequencing input: naive CD4+ T cells sorted from blood. The subset is: CD45RA+ positively selected. This rearrangement joins TRBV6-5 to TRBJ1-1, with D possibly being TRBD1 (5 bases). CDR3 sequence: CASSYSAGRATEAFF. For the CDR3, the DNA is TGTGCCAGCAGTTACTCCGCAGGGCGGGCCACTGAAGCTTTCTTT.